These 2 T cell receptor beta chains were sequenced from one sample in a study of shared clonotypes between healthy human individuals. Clones were sequenced by immunoSEQ multiplex PCR, and TCRdb holds only the in-frame ones, with some missing. The profile shows about 460,000 clones, 75% to 80% of them singletons. The sample consisted of PBMCs. These receptors were taken from a woman in her forties in good health. Some clones in this sample may be carry-over from other donors' samples.

The chain links TRBV5-4 to TRBJ1-2; D ambiguous. Germline values: CDR1 SGHNT, CDR2 YYREEE (reference sequence). The V end was cut by 3 bases, the J end by 1 base, with 13 bases between. This CDR3 has 15 amino acids. CDR3 nucleotides: TGTGCCAGCAGCTCTGAGGAGGATTTTAACTATGGCTACACCTTC. Encoded protein: CASSSEEDFNYGYTF.

The chain carries TRBV9 and TRBJ1-5; D is possibly TRBD1 (6 bases). V lost 2 bases and J lost 10, with 13 bases in between. The length of the CDR3 is 13 residues. CDR1 SGDLS and CDR2 YYNGEE come from the germline V gene. The CDR3 DNA follows: TGTGCCAGCAGCGTCGGGGGGGCAGGACCCCAGCATTTT. Encoded protein: CASSVGGAGPQHF.